These 27 T cell receptor beta chains originate from one sample sequenced in a study of OX40 agonist ivuxolimab in advanced cancers. Assay used: immunoSEQ multiplex PCR; TCRdb lists only in-frame clones, some missing. Found here are about 48,000 clones, 80% to 90% of them singletons; the top ten hold 11%. The sequencing used CD4+ or CD8+ T cells sorted from blood, collected in a trial of the OX40 agonist ivuxolimab. The receptors here all came from an adult with an advanced solid tumor such as melanoma, head and neck, liver or kidney cancer.

The chain is built from TRBV19 and TRBJ2-7, with D maybe TRBD1 (6 bases). The germline gives CDR1 LNHDA, CDR2 SQIVND (reference sequence). Trimming took off 5 bases at V and 4 bases at J, with 15 bases between the two ends. CDR3 length: 14 residues. CDR3 coding DNA: TGTGCCAGTAGTTTAACAGGGAAACTTTACGAGCAGTACTTC. Translating gives CASSLTGKLYEQYF.

The table lists this clone with a count of one. The J gene is TRBJ2-7, the V gene TRBV29-1, with D maybe TRBD1 (5 bases). Germline V gene lookup returns CDR1 SQVTM and CDR2 ANQGSEA. The CDR3 has 14 residues. Trimming removed 4 bases at V and 0 bases at J, with 13 bases between. The CDR3 sequence is CSVGGRSSSYEQYF. The CDR3 DNA follows: TGCAGCGTTGGGGGCAGGTCGAGCTCCTACGAGCAGTACTTC.

This clone has only one observation. The rearrangement links TRBV9 to TRBJ2-3; D is undetermined. Germline V gives CDR1 SGDLS, CDR2 YYNGEE. The length of the CDR3 is 15 residues. Trimming left V 4 bases short and J 4 bases short, with 16 bases between. The CDR3 is CASSPLGPRSDTQYF. CDR3 nucleotide sequence: TGTGCCAGCAGCCCTCTGGGCCCACGGTCAGATACGCAGTATTTT.

The J gene is TRBJ2-7, the V gene TRBV7-8; D remains unclear. V was pared by 0 bases and J by 1 base, with 10 bases between. Per germline, CDR1 SGHVS and CDR2 FQNEAQ. CDR3 length equals 15 residues. Here the CDR3 DNA reads TGTGCCAGCAGCTTAGCTGGGCCGACTTCCTACGAGCAGTACTTC. As protein: CASSLAGPTSYEQYF.

V gene TRBV6-1 combines with J gene TRBJ1-1; 8 bases align to TRBD1. The length of the CDR3 is 13 residues. Per germline, CDR1 MNHNS and CDR2 SASEGT. V was pared by 9 bases and J by 3 bases, with 6 bases of the junction left unmatched. The CDR3 loop is CASLGQEDTEAFF. CDR3 nucleotide sequence: TGTGCCAGTTTGGGACAGGAGGACACTGAAGCTTTCTTT.

The CDR3 loop reads CASSLESGIDEQYF. The CDR3 DNA reads TGTGCCAGCAGCTTGGAAAGCGGGATTGACGAGCAGTACTTC. V usage is TRBV7-2 and J usage is TRBJ2-7, with 7 bases that match TRBD2. The germline V gene has CDR1 SGHTA and CDR2 FQGNSA. The CDR3 length is 14 residues. V gave up 3 bases and J gave up 5 bases; unmatched junction bases: 7.

The chain uses TRBV9 and TRBJ1-1; possibly TRBD1 for D (6 bases). Looked up from germline, CDR1 is SGDLS and CDR2 is YYNGEE. Deletions cut 3 bases from V and 11 bases from J, with 20 bases between. The CDR3 covers 14 residues. CDR3 nucleotides: TGTGCCAGCAGCGAAGGGGGTCTCCAGGACGATGCTTTCTTT. Amino acid sequence: CASSEGGLQDDAFF.

The CDR3 reads CASSQGSLAGGLYEQYF. The CDR3 nucleotides read TGTGCCAGCAGCCAAGGATCACTAGCGGGAGGGCTTTACGAGCAGTACTTC. This chain uses TRBV4-2 with TRBJ2-7; 13 bases align to TRBD2. Germline lookup yields CDR1 LGHNA and CDR2 YNFKEQ. The CDR3 is made up of 17 amino acids. With 1 base clipped from V and 4 bases from J, the junction kept 7 bases outside the gene matches.

This clone was seen only once. CDR3: CATTGDRTNEKLFF. The CDR3 coding sequence is TGTGCCACGACAGGGGATAGGACTAATGAAAAACTGTTTTTT. The chain carries TRBV6-1 and TRBJ1-4; 8 bases map to TRBD1. This CDR3 is built from 14 residues. CDR1 is MNHNS, CDR2 SASEGT, per germline. Trimming cost V 10 bases and J 2 bases; bases outside gene matches: 6.

CDR3 protein: CASRSIIVTYGYTF. The CDR3 nucleotides read TGTGCTAGTCGGAGCATTATCGTCACTTATGGCTACACCTTC. The chain recombines TRBV12-5 with TRBJ1-2; D not resolved. The CDR3 loop spans 14 amino acids. V lost 8 bases to trimming and J lost 5 bases, with 18 bases between them. The germline V gene encodes CDR1 LGHNT and CDR2 FRNRAP. Based on the CDR3 plus reference TRBV12-5 and TRBJ1-2, the full variable domain is DARVTQTPRHKVTEMGQEVTMRCQPILGHNTVFWYRQTMMQGLELLAYFRNRAPLDDSGMPKDRFSAEMPDATLATLKIQPSEPRDSAVYFCASRSIIVTYGYTFGSGTRLTVV.

This clone was detected only a few times. V and J are TRBV9 and TRBJ2-3; TRBD2 agrees at 10 bases. The length of the CDR3 is 16 residues. Trimming took 4 bases from V and 0 from J; bases not matched to a gene: 5. From germline, CDR1 is SGDLS and CDR2 YYNGEE. The CDR3 bases are TGTGCCAGCAGCTTCCTAGCGGGGGCTAGCACAGATACGCAGTATTTT. Its translation: CASSFLAGASTDTQYF.

This chain links TRBV19 with TRBJ1-1; the D is unclear. Looked up from germline, CDR1 is LNHDA and CDR2 is SQIVND (reference sequence). The CDR3 spans 14 residues. V was trimmed by 7 bases and J by 0 bases, leaving 12 bases between them. The DNA for the CDR3 is TGTGCCAGTAAAGAGAGACGCATGAACACTGAAGCTTTCTTT. Protein: CASKERRMNTEAFF.

The rearrangement joins TRBV29-1 to TRBJ1-1; D ambiguous. V was pared by 3 bases and J by 6 bases, with 14 bases between. The CDR3 is 13 amino acids. Germline assignment: CDR1 SQVTM and CDR2 ANQGSEA. The CDR3 region has the DNA TGCAGCGTTGAGCATCCCTTGGTCTCTGAAGCTTTCTTT. Protein sequence: CSVEHPLVSEAFF.

The chain joins TRBV10-2 to TRBJ2-7, with D perhaps TRBD2 (6 bases). Germline loops: CDR1 WSHSY, CDR2 SAAADI. V was clipped by 7 bases and J by 3 bases, with 10 bases between them. The CDR3 totals 12 residues. CDR3 protein: CASTQGLYEQYF. The DNA for the CDR3 is TGCGCCAGCACTCAGGGACTCTACGAGCAGTACTTC.

V and J are TRBV19 and TRBJ2-3, with 9 bases identical to TRBD1. CDR1 and CDR2 (germline): LNHDA, SQIVND (reference sequence). J was trimmed by 3 bases and V by 5 bases; bases with no gene match: 3. The CDR3 extends over 14 amino acids. In nucleotides, the CDR3 is TGTGCCAGTAGTCTGGGACAGGGAACAGATACGCAGTATTTT. This translates into CASSLGQGTDTQYF.

The V gene is TRBV4-2, the J gene TRBJ2-7, with 7 nucleotides matching TRBD2. The ends lost 0 bases at V and 3 bases at J; junction bases unmatched: 8. Germline lookup yields CDR1 LGHNA and CDR2 YNFKEQ. This CDR3 is 16 amino acids long. The CDR3 region is CASSQEPAGRLYEQYF. The CDR3 coding sequence is TGTGCCAGCAGCCAAGAACCAGCGGGGCGACTCTACGAGCAGTACTTC.

The V call is TRBV27, the J call TRBJ2-7; D unclear. V dropped 5 bases and J dropped 3 bases, with 14 bases sitting between them. The CDR3 extends over 14 amino acids. Per germline, CDR1 MNHEY and CDR2 SMNVEV (reference sequence). CDR3: CASSTISRGYEQYF. CDR3 sequence (DNA): TGTGCCAGCAGTACGATCTCCCGAGGCTACGAGCAGTACTTC.

This rearrangement joins TRBV6-5 to TRBJ1-4; D ambiguous. V was shortened by 2 bases and J by 8 bases, with 9 bases between the two germline ends. Germline V gene data show CDR1 as MNHEY and CDR2 as SVGAGI. The CDR3 has 13 residues. CDR3 nucleotide sequence: TGTGCCAGCAGTTACCACGGGTCGGAAAAACTGTTTTTT. It codes for CASSYHGSEKLFF.

This chain uses TRBV6-1 with TRBJ2-7, with a tentative D call TRBD1 (10 bases). The V and J ends lost 4 bases and 4 bases respectively, with 32 bases between them. This CDR3 is built from 20 residues. Germline V CDR1 and CDR2: MNHNS, SASEGT. CDR3: CASSGIGTGVLLAGRYEQYF. CDR3 DNA: TGTGCCAGCAGTGGAATTGGGACAGGGGTTCTCCTAGCGGGGAGGTACGAGCAGTACTTC.

The chain couples TRBV7-2 to TRBJ1-3; D remains ambiguous. Germline CDR1 SGHTA, CDR2 FQGNSA. V was clipped by 8 bases and J by 1 base, with 15 bases between them. The CDR3 spans 15 residues. CDR3 sequence (DNA): TGTGCCAGCCGTCGTACGGGGAATTCTGGAAACACCATATATTTT. Amino acids: CASRRTGNSGNTIYF.

V and J are TRBV9 and TRBJ2-2; TRBD1 matches at 7 bases. This CDR3 spans 14 amino acids. The J segment lost 5 bases and the V segment lost 3 bases, leaving 4 bases of the junction unmatched. CDR1 SGDLS and CDR2 YYNGEE come from the germline V gene. The CDR3 reads CASSGQGGTGELFF. The CDR3 nucleotides read TGTGCCAGCAGCGGACAGGGTGGGACCGGGGAGCTGTTTTTT.

The chain has TRBV6-6 and TRBJ1-1; no definite D call. CDR1 is MNHNY and CDR2 is SVGAGI in the germline V gene (reference sequence). This CDR3 is 14 amino acids long. V lost 5 bases and J 3 bases, leaving 13 bases between the germline ends. The CDR3 spells CASSNKVQHTEAFF. DNA for the CDR3: TGTGCCAGCAGTAACAAGGTTCAGCACACTGAAGCTTTCTTT.

CDR3: CASSPRLASTDTQYF. The CDR3 coding sequence is TGCGCCAGCAGCCCGAGACTGGCTAGCACAGATACGCAGTATTTT. The genes are TRBV5-1 and TRBJ2-3; D ambiguous. Germline lookup yields CDR1 SGHRS and CDR2 YFSETQ. V lost 4 bases to trimming and J lost 0 bases, with 12 bases between them. The CDR3 is made up of 15 amino acids.

The rearrangement links TRBV5-1 to TRBJ2-3; unclear D gene. Germline V CDR1 and CDR2: SGHRS, YFSETQ. CDR3 length: 14 amino acids. The germline V and J ends were trimmed by 1 base and 0 bases, with 6 bases remaining between them. The CDR3 reads CASSLLASTDTQYF. The CDR3 DNA sequence: TGCGCCAGCAGCTTGCTTGCCAGCACAGATACGCAGTATTTT.

In this sample, this clone turned up once. The V gene is TRBV6-5, the J gene TRBJ2-2; the match to TRBD1 covers 8 bases. The CDR3 length is 15 residues. CDR1 MNHEY and CDR2 SVGAGI come from the germline V gene. Trimming removed 6 bases from V and 5 bases from J; junction bases left unmatched: 8. The CDR3 DNA reads TGTGCCAGCAGAACGGACAGGGTATATACCGGGGAGCTGTTTTTT. Amino acid sequence: CASRTDRVYTGELFF.

This chain uses TRBV2 with TRBJ2-5; maybe TRBD1 (7 bases). Trimming took off 10 bases at V and 2 bases at J, with 17 bases between the two ends. Germline V gene lookup returns CDR1 SNHLY and CDR2 FYNNEI. The CDR3 is 14 amino acids. The CDR3 protein is CATQGGTAQETQYF. Written as DNA, the CDR3 is TGTGCCACCCAAGGGGGGACAGCTCAAGAGACCCAGTACTTC.

V and J are TRBV29-1 and TRBJ1-2; D gene uncertain. This CDR3 comprises 15 residues. CDR1 and CDR2 from the germline V gene are SQVTM and ANQGSEA. Trimming took 5 bases from V and 3 from J, leaving 19 bases between them. CDR3 DNA sequence: TGCAGCGTTTCGAGTTTACAGTTCCGGGACTATGGCTACACCTTC. It translates to CSVSSLQFRDYGYTF.